This TCR beta chain was found in a study of T cells after yellow fever vaccination. Making TCR cDNA involved 5'RACE template switching, which added UMIs and a universal primer site. Each CDR3 protein gets one entry after TCRdb re-called the 5' RACE reads with MiXCR. The repertoire holds some 300,000 distinct CDR3 sequences, with 8% to 9.5% as singletons. The sample holds many counts of this clonotype. The target antigen is unknown. Study results and caveats: The booster response re-showed most primary clones: more than 95% CD4, approximately 86% CD8. Researchers report a weaker secondary response that nonetheless peaked faster, day 5 versus 15.

Looked up from germline, CDR1 is MNHEY and CDR2 is SVGEGT. The CDR3 is 15 residues long. V was cut by 5 bases and J by 2 bases, with 13 bases left in between. V and J are TRBV6-2 or TRBV6-3 and TRBJ1-5; D not certain. The sample was PBMCs, taken roughly 47 days after the first yellow fever vaccination. The receptor's source is a man aged 18 to 35 who received the YFV17D yellow fever vaccine. The CDR3 loop is CASSGRPDGNQPQHF. The DNA of the CDR3 is TGTGCCAGCAGTGGCCGACCGGACGGCAATCAGCCCCAGCATTTT.